This T cell receptor beta chain derives from a study of T cell clusters in autoimmune cytopenias (dated by TCRdb to the late 2010s). Broadly, across the study: TRB sequencing reached a median depth of roughly 52,000 reads per sample and yielded a median of approximately 2,400 distinct TRB clonotypes per sample. Peripheral blood TRB and IGH repertoires were sequenced in autoimmune cytopenia patients at active disease and during treatment follow-up, alongside healthy, CLL and autoimmune hepatitis controls. The goal of the study was to determine whether autoimmune cytopenia patients have a disease-specific immune repertoire signature that could serve as a blood-based biomarker.

TRB rearrangements were amplified by multiplex PCR following a touch-down protocol, with the TRB-A and TRB-B primer pools mixed in one tube. Two consecutive PCR reactions with Phusion HS II polymerase added Illumina adapters and sample indices to the amplicons. Amplicons were gel-purified with the NucleoSpin Gel and PCR Clean-up kit, then quantified by Qubit and quality-checked on an Agilent 2100 Bioanalyzer. Sequencing of the libraries was done on an Illumina MiSeq with 600-cycle, single-indexed, paired-end runs. In the source study's methods: MiXCR version 2.1.12 with the default MiXCR reference library was used to align and assemble TRB reads. A clone was defined by each unique CDR3 nucleotide sequence, and analysis was restricted to productive sequences with at least two reads. Repertoire diversity was assessed by alpha-parameterized diversity profiles (alpha 0 to 5), including Shannon (alpha 1) and Simpson (alpha 2) indices, computed with an R script. The tcR package was used to compute combinatorial TRB VJ usage, which was then compared between cohorts by principal component analysis with ade4. Using GLIPH, TCRbeta CDR3s were clustered on pairs of cohorts matched for age and read depth, and a Wilcoxon test was used to compare cluster frequencies. TCRdb reprocessed the reads, so every CDR3 protein sequence counts as one entry and DNA is not shown. The V and J calls were determined by TCRdb, not by the authors. This sample's table contains under 3,500 distinct CDR3 sequences. The top ten clonotypes cover about 10% of the sample.

With regard to this clonotype: Its cognate antigen has yet to be identified.

The CDR3 sequence holds 19 residues, the cysteine and phenylalanine included. No DNA was logged. The germline V gene supplies CDR1 WSHSY and CDR2 SAAADI. For each sample, TRB amplification used 200 to 250 ng of peripheral blood genomic DNA, equal to some 37,000 genome equivalents. Study-level results and caveats: TRB repertoire shifts, with less even repertoires observed in secondary cytopenia and CLL, were mostly attributed to lymphoma bias rather than autoimmunity. The T cell clusters were defined only in silico, and the functional role of the clusters still needed to be validated experimentally. In the comparison of secondary cytopenia with CLL, the cluster-lack signature was not observed, apparently because the dominant lymphoma-associated repertoire masked the signature. Healthy donors had almost three times as many exclusive TRB clusters as active autoimmune hepatitis patients, a finding consistent with an autoimmunity-wide signature. GLIPH suggested that primary autoimmune cytopenia patients lacked physiological T cell clusters: more than 40 clusters were exclusive to healthy donors versus roughly 15 exclusive to patients.

Rearrangement joined TRBV10-2 to TRBJ2-1; TCRdb names TRBD2, which stays unverified in the absence of DNA. The receptor's source is a human donor with an autoimmune cytopenia or autoimmune hepatitis (not recorded which). The specimen sequenced was peripheral blood. The CDR3 protein: CASGAGGAGGRSSYNEQFF.